The 27 T cell receptor beta chains listed next were all sequenced from one sample in a study of blood T cell repertoires in COVID-19. The protocol was immunoSEQ multiplex PCR, while the TCRdb copy is restricted to in-frame clones and leaves out a portion. The sample shows about 150,000 clones, around 85% of them seen only once. Specimen: PBMCs or T cells enriched from blood (not recorded which). The source of these receptors is a woman between 40 and 50 years old who had recovered from COVID-19.

The rearrangement uses TRBV11-3 and TRBJ2-4; 8 nucleotides align to TRBD1. Germline V gene data show CDR1 as SGHNT and CDR2 as YENEEA. With 5 bases clipped from V and 0 bases from J, the junction kept 12 bases outside the gene matches. This CDR3 comprises 18 residues. The CDR3 nucleotides read TGTGCCAGCAGCCCTGGACAGGGTGTTGGGGGAGCCAAAAACATTCAGTACTTC. Protein sequence: CASSPGQGVGGAKNIQYF.

The genes are TRBV12-5 and TRBJ1-4; tentative D call: TRBD1 (5 bases). Germline CDR1 and CDR2: LGHNT and FRNRAP. V was clipped by 0 bases and J by 5 bases, with 16 bases between them. This CDR3 is 17 amino acids long. CDR3 sequence reads: CASGLVPRQGINEKLFF. The CDR3 region has the DNA TGTGCTAGTGGTTTGGTACCCCGCCAGGGAATCAATGAAAAACTGTTTTTT.

This clone was detected only once. The V gene is TRBV6-5, the J gene TRBJ2-3, with a weak D call TRBD1 (5 bases). V lost 7 bases, J lost 1 base, and 15 bases lay in between. The length of the CDR3 is 15 residues. From germline, CDR1 is MNHEY and CDR2 SVGAGI. The CDR3 DNA reads as TGTGCCAGCACTCCCTCGGTAGGGGGCACAGATACGCAGTATTTT. Amino acid sequence: CASTPSVGGTDTQYF.

This chain links TRBV19 with TRBJ2-5, with TRBD2 identical over 10 bases. Germline-derived CDR1 and CDR2 are LNHDA and SQIVND (reference sequence). The CDR3 spans 15 residues. V shed 9 bases and J 2 bases; nucleotides not matched to a gene: 9. CDR3 region: CASRASGGPQETQYF. The CDR3, as DNA: TGTGCCAGCCGGGCTAGCGGGGGCCCTCAAGAGACCCAGTACTTC.

The J gene is TRBJ1-1, the V gene TRBV7-9, with D maybe TRBD1 (6 bases). The CDR3 runs to 13 residues. Trimming removed 7 bases at V and 1 base at J, with 10 bases between. Germline CDR1 is SEHNR and CDR2 is FQNEAQ (reference sequence). The CDR3 sequence is CASTTQGNTEAFF. The DNA for the CDR3 is TGTGCCAGCACCACACAGGGGAACACTGAAGCTTTCTTT.

V is TRBV5-1 and J is TRBJ2-7; the D is unclear. The germline CDR1 and CDR2 sequences are SGHRS and YFSETQ. V shed 0 bases and J shed 3 bases, with 7 bases lying between them. CDR3 size: 13 residues. CDR3 region: CASSLGYNYEQYF. CDR3 sequence (DNA): TGCGCCAGCAGCTTGGGTTATAACTACGAGCAGTACTTC.

This clone has just one count. The rearrangement uses TRBV2 and TRBJ2-1, with D unclear. Trimming removed 10 bases at V and 8 bases at J, with 21 bases between. The CDR3 runs to 14 residues. Germline V gene lookup returns CDR1 SNHLY and CDR2 FYNNEI. CDR3 nucleotides: TGTGCCAACCAAGACTCAAGCGACGCATATGAGCAGTTCTTC. The encoded protein is CANQDSSDAYEQFF. Combining the CDR3 with reference TRBV2 and TRBJ2-1 gives the whole variable domain EPEVTQTPSHQVTQMGQEVILRCVPISNHLYFYWYRQILGQKVEFLVSFYNNEISEKSEIFDDQFSVERPDGSNFTLKIRSTKLEDSAMYFCANQDSSDAYEQFFGPGTRLTVL.

The chain joins TRBV9 to TRBJ1-3, with 11 bases aligning to TRBD1. The V gene end was trimmed by 0 bases and the J gene end by 0 bases; junction bases not matched to a gene: 8. The CDR3 has 19 amino acids. Germline CDR1 and CDR2: SGDLS and YYNGEE. Here the CDR3 reads CASSVGFVGQGASGNTIYF. DNA for the CDR3: TGTGCCAGCAGCGTAGGGTTCGTAGGACAGGGGGCCTCTGGAAACACCATATATTTT.

The gene calls are TRBV14 and TRBJ1-2, with D possibly matching TRBD1 (6 bases). The CDR3 is 15 residues long. In germline, CDR1 is SGHDN, CDR2 FVKESK. The V and J ends lost 4 bases and 3 bases respectively, with 15 bases between them. As DNA, the CDR3 is TGTGCCAGCAGCCCCTTGGAGGACAGCGACTATGGCTACACCTTC. Its protein product is CASSPLEDSDYGYTF.

This chain links TRBV5-1 with TRBJ1-1, with 7 bases matching TRBD1. Germline V gene lookup returns CDR1 SGHRS and CDR2 YFSETQ. The CDR3 has 13 residues. Losses at the gene ends were 1 base for V and 10 bases for J; bases not matched to a gene: 7. CDR3 loop: CASSLSTGSGAFF. CDR3 nucleotides: TGCGCCAGCAGCTTGTCGACAGGGTCCGGAGCTTTCTTT.

The genes are TRBV7-9 and TRBJ2-1; 9 nucleotides match TRBD2. CDR1 SEHNR and CDR2 FQNEAQ come from the germline V gene (reference sequence). The CDR3 loop spans 15 amino acids. V dropped 5 bases and J dropped 8; count of bases not matched to a gene: 10. The CDR3 coding sequence is TGTGCCAGCAGCCCCACCGGGACTAGCTTGGATGAGCAGTTCTTC. This translates into CASSPTGTSLDEQFF.

V is TRBV5-1 and J is TRBJ1-6; 7 nucleotides match TRBD1. Germline CDR1 is SGHRS and CDR2 is YFSETQ. Unmatched junction bases numbered 5, after V lost 7 bases and J lost 10 bases. This CDR3 region has 12 residues. The CDR3 reads CASQGDGSPLHF. CDR3 coding DNA: TGCGCCAGCCAGGGGGATGGCTCACCCCTCCACTTT.

The chain couples TRBV9 to TRBJ1-2; 8 bases match TRBD1. Germline CDR1 reads SGDLS; CDR2 reads YYNGEE. The CDR3 totals 14 residues. J was trimmed by 5 bases and V by 3 bases; bases with no gene match: 6. The CDR3 is CASSAGGQAYGYTF. In nucleotides, the CDR3 is TGTGCCAGCAGCGCGGGGGGACAGGCTTATGGCTACACCTTC.

This chain joins TRBV5-4 and TRBJ2-3; 12 bases align to TRBD2. Trimming removed 4 bases from V and 8 bases from J; junction bases left unmatched: 11. The germline V gene has CDR1 SGHNT and CDR2 YYREEE (reference sequence). The CDR3 has 16 amino acids. DNA for the CDR3: TGTGCCAGCAGCCATTCTTCTAGCGGGAGGGGGGTTACGCAGTATTTT. Translating gives CASSHSSSGRGVTQYF.

This clone was seen a handful of times. The V and J genes are TRBV4-1 and TRBJ1-1; D may be TRBD1 (6 bases). The V gene's germline CDR1 is MGHRA and CDR2 YSYEKL. V dropped 5 bases and J dropped 4 bases, with 14 bases sitting between them. The CDR3 spans 14 residues. CDR3 loop: CASSSGGPVTEAFF. The CDR3 nucleotides are TGCGCCAGCAGCTCGGGGGGGCCGGTCACTGAAGCTTTCTTT.

The chain links TRBV7-2 to TRBJ2-1; D is unresolved. CDR3 length: 14 amino acids. From germline, CDR1 is SGHTA and CDR2 FQGNSA. The ends were cut back, 1 base at V and 8 bases at J, with 12 bases in the middle. In DNA, the CDR3 is TGTGCCAGCAGCTTAGGAGGTGGCTCGGATGAGCAGTTCTTC. Its protein is CASSLGGGSDEQFF.

This rearrangement joins TRBV19 to TRBJ1-6, with D perhaps TRBD1 (6 bases). CDR3 length: 13 residues. The germline V and J ends were trimmed by 7 bases and 12 bases, with 16 bases remaining between them. From germline, CDR1 is LNHDA and CDR2 SQIVND (reference sequence). The CDR3 region is CASTSWTDGPLHF. The CDR3 bases are TGTGCCAGTACTTCGTGGACAGACGGACCCCTCCACTTT.

The chain has TRBV27 and TRBJ1-2; D is perhaps TRBD1 (5 bases). Trimming removed 2 bases at V and 4 bases at J, with 8 bases between. Germline-derived CDR1 and CDR2 are MNHEY and SMNVEV (reference sequence). CDR3 size: 13 residues. This CDR3 is CASSLGQGYGYTF. CDR3 nucleotides: TGTGCCAGCAGTTTAGGTCAGGGCTATGGCTACACCTTC.

This sequence joins TRBV11-2 and TRBJ2-1; 10 bases line up with TRBD2. Germline V gives CDR1 SGHAT, CDR2 FQNNGV. Unmatched junction bases numbered 4, after V lost 0 bases and J lost 8 bases. The CDR3 totals 15 residues. The CDR3 coding sequence is TGTGCCAGCAGCTTAGAACCTAGCGGGAGATATGAGCAGTTCTTC. Amino acids: CASSLEPSGRYEQFF.

This clone showed up just once. The chain is built from TRBV6-1 and TRBJ2-7, with no clear D. V lost 3 bases and J 4 bases, leaving 4 bases between the germline ends. Germline V gene data show CDR1 as MNHNS and CDR2 as SASEGT. This CDR3 has 11 amino acids. CDR3 region: CASSETYEQYF. Here the CDR3 DNA reads TGTGCCAGCAGTGAGACTTACGAGCAGTACTTC.

J is TRBJ1-5 and V is TRBV6-5; D possibly corresponds to TRBD1 (5 bases). CDR3 length: 15 amino acids. CDR1 and CDR2 (germline): MNHEY, SVGAGI. V was trimmed by 4 bases and J by 7 bases, leaving 17 bases between them. The CDR3, as DNA: TGTGCCAGCAGTTCCGGACAAACAAGAGGACAGCCCCAGCATTTT. Translated: CASSSGQTRGQPQHF.

CDR3 bases: TGTGCCAGCAGCGGCTGGACAGGGAATGGCTACACCTTC. Amino acid sequence: CASSGWTGNGYTF. This chain uses TRBV2 with TRBJ1-2; 8 bases map to TRBD1. V lost 6 bases to trimming and J lost 6 bases; unmatched junction nucleotides: 6. The germline V gene has CDR1 SNHLY and CDR2 FYNNEI. The CDR3 covers 13 residues. The entire variable domain, with the rest obtained from reference TRBV2 and TRBJ1-2, is as follows: EPEVTQTPSHQVTQMGQEVILRCVPISNHLYFYWYRQILGQKVEFLVSFYNNEISEKSEIFDDQFSVERPDGSNFTLKIRSTKLEDSAMYFCASSGWTGNGYTFGSGTRLTVV.

The chain is built from TRBV2 and TRBJ2-2; D ambiguous. The V gene lost 3 bases and the J gene lost 5 bases, with 4 bases spanning the gap. Germline CDR1 SNHLY, CDR2 FYNNEI. The CDR3 is 12 amino acids. CDR3 bases: TGTGCCAGCAGTGACTATACCGGGGAGCTGTTTTTT. As protein: CASSDYTGELFF.

This chain links TRBV3-1 (or the pseudogene TRBV3-2) with TRBJ2-3; no clear D gene. Trimming removed 4 bases at V and 0 bases at J, with 5 bases between. Germline V gene sequence: CDR1 LGHDT, CDR2 YNNKEL (reference sequence). The CDR3 totals 13 residues. This CDR3 reads CASSRGSTDTQYF. DNA for the CDR3: TGTGCCAGCAGCCGAGGTAGCACAGATACGCAGTATTTT.

This clone was recorded once. The rearrangement links TRBV4-1 to TRBJ2-7; D is undetermined. V was clipped by 1 base and J by 0 bases, with 13 bases between them. CDR1 is MGHRA and CDR2 is YSYEKL in the germline V gene. There are 16 residues in the CDR3. The CDR3 DNA reads as TGCGCCAGCAGCCAAGGTTTCGGTCTTAGCTCCTACGAGCAGTACTTC. Translation: CASSQGFGLSSYEQYF.

This chain uses TRBV14 with TRBJ2-1; TRBD2 agrees at 13 bases. With 3 bases clipped from V and 4 bases from J, the junction kept 6 bases outside the gene matches. Germline V gene lookup returns CDR1 SGHDN and CDR2 FVKESK. The CDR3 is 17 residues long. CDR3 in DNA: TGTGCCAGCAGCCAGGACGGACTAGCGGGGGATTACAATGAGCAGTTCTTC. It is translated as CASSQDGLAGDYNEQFF. Full variable domain (rest looked up from reference TRBV14 and TRBJ2-1): EAGVTQFPSHSVIEKGQTVTLRCDPISGHDNLYWYRRVMGKEIKFLLHFVKESKQDESGMPNNRFLAERTGGTYSTLKVQPAELEDSGVYFCASSQDGLAGDYNEQFFGPGTRLTVL.

V is TRBV5-1 and J is TRBJ2-3, with 9 bases that match TRBD2. Looked up from germline, CDR1 is SGHRS and CDR2 is YFSETQ. The CDR3 sequence is 16 residues long. V gave up 0 bases and J gave up 6 bases; unmatched junction bases: 8. CDR3 in amino acids: CASSLEASGASDTQYF. CDR3 DNA sequence: TGCGCCAGCAGCTTGGAGGCTAGCGGGGCCTCGGATACGCAGTATTTT.